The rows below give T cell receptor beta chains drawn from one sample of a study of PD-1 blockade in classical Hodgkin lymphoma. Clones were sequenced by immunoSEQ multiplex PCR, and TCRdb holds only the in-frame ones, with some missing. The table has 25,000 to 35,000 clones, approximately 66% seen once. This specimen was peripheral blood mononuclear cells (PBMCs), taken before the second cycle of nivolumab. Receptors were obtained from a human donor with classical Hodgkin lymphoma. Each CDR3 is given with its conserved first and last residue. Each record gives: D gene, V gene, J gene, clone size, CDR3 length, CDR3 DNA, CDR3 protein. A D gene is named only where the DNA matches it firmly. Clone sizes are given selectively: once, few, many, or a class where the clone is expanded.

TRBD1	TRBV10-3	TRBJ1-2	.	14	TGTGCCATCAGTCCCGGACAGGGGGCTGATGGCTACACCTTC	CAISPGQGADGYTF
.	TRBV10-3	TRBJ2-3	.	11	TGTGCCATCTCCCAGACAGATACGCAGTATTTT	CAISQTDTQYF
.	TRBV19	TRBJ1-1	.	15	TGTGCCAGTAGTATACGCCGACAGAAGAACACTGAAGCTTTCTTT	CASSIRRQKNTEAFF
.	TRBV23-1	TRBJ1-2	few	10	TGCGCCAGCAGCCCATGTGGCTACACCTTC	CASSPCGYTF
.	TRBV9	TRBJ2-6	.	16	TGTGCCAGCAGCGTAGCGTTCGTGGGGTGGGCCAACGTCCTGACTTTC	CASSVAFVGWANVLTF
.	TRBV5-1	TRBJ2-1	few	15	TGCGCCAGCAGCTACCTAGCGCGCCCGCCCAATGAGCAGTTCTTC	CASSYLARPPNEQFF
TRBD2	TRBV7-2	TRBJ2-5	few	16	TGTGCCAGCAGCTCCGGACTAGCGGGAGGACAAGAGACCCAGTACTTC	CASSSGLAGGQETQYF
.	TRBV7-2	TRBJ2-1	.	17	TGTGCCAGCAGCTATCCTCCGGGCGGGGCCGCCTCCAATGAGCAGTTCTTC	CASSYPPGGAASNEQFF
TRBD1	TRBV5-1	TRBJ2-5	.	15	TGCGCCAGCAGCCCCGAGGACAGGGGTGAGGAGACCCAGTACTTC	CASSPEDRGEETQYF
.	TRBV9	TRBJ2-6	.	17	TGTGCCAGCAGCGATGGGACCATTTCCTCTGGGGCCAACGTCCTGACTTTC	CASSDGTISSGANVLTF
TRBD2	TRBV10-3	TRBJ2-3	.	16	TGTGCCATCAGCTCCGGGGGGGAGCGGGGCACAGATACGCAGTATTTT	CAISSGGERGTDTQYF
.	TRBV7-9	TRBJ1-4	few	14	TGTGCCAGCAGCCCGAGGTGGGGTAATGAAAAACTGTTTTTT	CASSPRWGNEKLFF
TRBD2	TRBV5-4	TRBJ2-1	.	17	TGTGCCAGCGGCGGGACTAGCGGGGGGGCGTTAGTCGGGGAGCAGTTCTTC	CASGGTSGGALVGEQFF
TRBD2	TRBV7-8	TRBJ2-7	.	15	TGTGCCAGCAGCTTAGGACTAGCGGGAGGTTACGAGCAGTACTTC	CASSLGLAGGYEQYF
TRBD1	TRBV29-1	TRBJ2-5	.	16	TGCAGCGTTGAAGGCGACAGGGGCTTATACCAAGAGACCCAGTACTTC	CSVEGDRGLYQETQYF
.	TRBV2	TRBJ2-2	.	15	TGTGCCAGCAGGACGGACCAAGGGGGCACCGGGGAGCTGTTTTTT	CASRTDQGGTGELFF
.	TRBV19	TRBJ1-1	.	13	TGTGCCAGTAGTATTCTACAAGGAATTGAAGCTTTCTTT	CASSILQGIEAFF
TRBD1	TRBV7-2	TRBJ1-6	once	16	TGTGCCAGCAGCTTAATTCAGGACAGGTTTAATTCACCCCTCCACTTT	CASSLIQDRFNSPLHF
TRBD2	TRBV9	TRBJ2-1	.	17	TGTGCCAGCAGCGTAGCGTCTGGCGGGAGGGAGGTCAATGAGCAGTTCTTC	CASSVASGGREVNEQFF
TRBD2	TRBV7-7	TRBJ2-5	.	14	TGTGCCAGCAGCGGGGGTCTAGCGGCGGAGACCCAGTACTTC	CASSGGLAAETQYF
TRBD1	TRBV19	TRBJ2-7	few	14	TGTGCCAGTAGTACCGGACAGGGGGGTTACGAGCAGTACTTC	CASSTGQGGYEQYF
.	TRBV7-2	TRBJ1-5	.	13	TGTGCCAGCAGCTTAGAGTCCGATCAGCCCCAGCATTTT	CASSLESDQPQHF
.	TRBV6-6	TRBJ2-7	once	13	TGTGCCAGCAAAAGCCCCGACAGCTACGAGCAGTACTTC	CASKSPDSYEQYF
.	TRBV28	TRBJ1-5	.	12	TGTGCCAGCAGGGGGGAAAATCAGCCCCAGCATTTT	CASRGENQPQHF
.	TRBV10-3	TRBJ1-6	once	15	TGTGCCATCCGACGACAGGACCAAAATAATTCACCCCTCCACTTT	CAIRRQDQNNSPLHF
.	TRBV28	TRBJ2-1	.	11	TGTGCCAGCACCAACTACAATGAGCAGTTCTTC	CASTNYNEQFF
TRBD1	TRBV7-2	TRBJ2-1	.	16	TGTGCCAGCAGCTTGGGGACAGGGGGCTTTCACAATGAGCAGTTCTTC	CASSLGTGGFHNEQFF
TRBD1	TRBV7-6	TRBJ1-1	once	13	TGTGCCAGCAGCTTACTACCGGGACAGGAAGCTTTCTTT	CASSLLPGQEAFF
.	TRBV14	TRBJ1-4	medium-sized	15	TGTGCCAGCAGCCAAGTGTCGGGGATTAATGAAAAACTGTTTTTT	CASSQVSGINEKLFF
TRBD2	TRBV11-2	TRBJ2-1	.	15	TGTGCCAGCAGCTTATCGAGCGGGGGCCGGTGGGAGCAGTTCTTC	CASSLSSGGRWEQFF
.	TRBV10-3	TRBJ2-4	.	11	TGTGCCATCAGTGAAGGAAACATTCAGTACTTC	CAISEGNIQYF
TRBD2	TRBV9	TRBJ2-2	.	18	TGTGCCAGCAGCGTAAATCCGGGGGGGACTCTAAACACCGGGGAGCTGTTTTTT	CASSVNPGGTLNTGELFF
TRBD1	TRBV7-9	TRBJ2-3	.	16	TGTGCCAGCAGCCATCAGGGGGCGCTTATCACAGATACGCAGTATTTT	CASSHQGALITDTQYF
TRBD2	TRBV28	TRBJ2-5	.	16	TGTGCCAGCAGTTCCCCGGGACTAGCGGGACAAGAGACCCAGTACTTC	CASSSPGLAGQETQYF
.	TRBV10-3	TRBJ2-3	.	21	TGTGCCATCAGTGAGTCCCCAGAGGGTGCGGGACGAGAGGGATACACAGATACGCAGTATTTT	CAISESPEGAGREGYTDTQYF
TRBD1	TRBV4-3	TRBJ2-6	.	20	TGCGCCAGCAGCCATCACTTGGTGGGACAGGGGGCATCTGGGGCCAACGTCCTGACTTTC	CASSHHLVGQGASGANVLTF
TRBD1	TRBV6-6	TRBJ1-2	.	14	TGTGCCAGCAGTTACCAAGGGGCAGGGGGAGGCTACACCTTC	CASSYQGAGGGYTF
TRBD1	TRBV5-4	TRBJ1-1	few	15	TGTGCCAGCAGCCCCGGACAGGGCTTTTCAACTGAAGCTTTCTTT	CASSPGQGFSTEAFF
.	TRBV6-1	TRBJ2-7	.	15	TGTGCCAGTTTTCTGGGGGTATCCAGCTCCTACGAGCAGTACTTC	CASFLGVSSSYEQYF
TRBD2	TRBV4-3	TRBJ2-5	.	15	TGCGCCAGCAGCCAAGATCTGACGGGGGGAGAGACCCAGTACTTC	CASSQDLTGGETQYF
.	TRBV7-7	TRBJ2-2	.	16	TGTGCTAGCAGCCCCCAAGGACAGTCGAACACCGGGGAGCTGTTTTTT	CASSPQGQSNTGELFF
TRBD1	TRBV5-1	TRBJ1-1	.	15	TGCGCCAGCAGCTTGGATCCAGGGGGCTTAACTGAAGCTTTCTTT	CASSLDPGGLTEAFF